This TCR beta chain was sequenced during a study of cytomegalovirus exposure and HLA in healthy donors. Regarding the study as a whole: Earlier analysis looked at TCR beta V segments, and most were productive about 87% or about 30% of the time. The listing of roughly 160 TCR beta chains classed them as cytomegalovirus-associated. Roughly uniform sequencing depth across donors was assumed, possibly incorrectly.

Of note for this clone: Its antigen is unidentified.

It was with 60 Vbeta and 13 Jbeta primers that the PCR ran. Authors' data handling: There were 80 million or so unique TCR beta chains by a later count, and about 11 million of them were shared. Data came from immunoSEQ multiplex PCR; TCRdb stores just in-frame clones and leaves some out. The D gene and trimming were derived from the DNA, and the V and J assignments and clone size from that table. The repertoire holds roughly 230,000 clones, with nearly 95% as singletons. The CDR3 runs 15 residues. Germline V gene data show CDR1 as LGHNT and CDR2 as FRNRAP. Trimming shortened V by 5 bases and J by 5 bases, and 16 bases separated the two germline ends.

The chain links TRBV12-5 to TRBJ2-1, with TRBD2 as a possible D gene (6 bases). The material sequenced was PBMCs. The receptor was isolated from a girl aged 2 to 10 in good health and CMV-seronegative. The CDR3 DNA sequence: TGTGCTAGTGGTGGGGGGACCCCCGGGGACAATGAGCAGTTCTTC. Protein sequence: CASGGGTPGDNEQFF.